The rows below give T cell receptor beta chains drawn from one sample of a study of blood T cell repertoires in COVID-19. TCRdb keeps only in-frame clones here, not all; method: immunoSEQ multiplex PCR. The sample carries under 350,000 clones, 70% to 90% recorded once. The sample comprised PBMCs or T cells enriched from blood (not recorded which). These receptors all come from a woman aged 40 to 50 with acute COVID-19. Each CDR3 is given with its conserved first and last residue. D genes are given only for firm matches. Only some rows state a clone size, as once, few, many or a class for expanded clones.

j_call d_call clone_size v_call cdr3_aa cdr3_nt
TRBJ2-7 NA NA TRBV7-2 CASSSMDRSYEQYF TGTGCCAGCAGCTCAATGGACAGATCCTACGAGCAGTACTTC
TRBJ1-6 TRBD1 once TRBV5-5 CASSFPGQGESPLHF TGTGCCAGCAGCTTTCCGGGGCAGGGGGAATCACCCCTCCACTTT
TRBJ2-7 TRBD2 NA TRBV7-9 CASSREGRDEQYF TGTGCCAGCAGCCGGGAAGGGAGGGACGAGCAGTACTTC
TRBJ1-1 TRBD1 NA TRBV20-1 CSASPGGQVITEAFF TGCAGTGCTAGTCCAGGGGGACAGGTTATCACTGAAGCTTTCTTT
TRBJ1-2 TRBD1 NA TRBV27 CASSLQGSSGYTF TGTGCCAGCAGTCTACAGGGGAGCAGTGGCTACACCTTC
TRBJ1-2 TRBD1 NA TRBV7-6 CASSLGTGANYGYTF TGTGCCAGCAGCTTAGGGACAGGGGCTAACTATGGCTACACCTTC
TRBJ2-7 NA NA TRBV2 CASSLRDYEQYF TGTGCCAGCAGTCTGAGGGACTACGAGCAGTACTTC
TRBJ1-4 TRBD1 NA TRBV7-9 CASSWGQGAATNEKLFF TGTGCCAGCAGCTGGGGACAGGGGGCAGCAACTAATGAAAAACTGTTTTTT
TRBJ2-3 TRBD2 NA TRBV18 CASSLGTSGTTDTQYF TGTGCCAGCTCATTAGGGACTAGCGGGACCACAGATACGCAGTATTTT
TRBJ1-2 NA NA TRBV5-8 CASSLEEVVFGGYHGYTF TGTGCCAGCAGCTTGGAAGAGGTGGTGTTCGGGGGATATCATGGCTACACCTTC
TRBJ2-1 TRBD2 NA TRBV27 CASSRGLAGVAEQFF TGTGCCAGCAGTCGGGGACTAGCGGGAGTTGCTGAGCAGTTCTTC
TRBJ2-1 NA few TRBV9 CASSPGGGLILYNEQFF TGTGCCAGCAGCCCGGGCGGGGGCTTAATCCTCTACAATGAGCAGTTCTTC
TRBJ2-5 TRBD1 NA TRBV19 CASSWTGLETQYF TGTGCCAGTAGTTGGACAGGGTTGGAGACCCAGTACTTC
TRBJ2-3 TRBD2 NA TRBV3-1/TRBV3-2 CASSPSGRAVSTDTQYF TGTGCCAGCAGCCCTAGCGGGAGGGCCGTAAGCACAGATACGCAGTATTTT
TRBJ1-3 NA NA TRBV2 CASRGGANTIYF TGTGCCAGCAGGGGGGGAGCGAACACCATATATTTT
TRBJ2-1 TRBD2 NA TRBV5-4 CASSLVLAGESYNEQFF TGTGCCAGCAGCTTGGTACTAGCGGGAGAGTCCTACAATGAGCAGTTCTTC
TRBJ2-1 NA few TRBV15 CATSRDLQGKGGSYNEQFF TGTGCCACCAGCAGAGATCTCCAGGGGAAAGGCGGCTCCTACAATGAGCAGTTCTTC
TRBJ1-2 NA NA TRBV7-9 CASSLDSSYGYTF TGTGCCAGCAGCTTAGACAGCTCCTATGGCTACACCTTC
TRBJ2-5 NA NA TRBV5-1 CASGDVGGTETQYF TGCGCCAGCGGGGATGTAGGGGGTACGGAGACCCAGTACTTC
TRBJ1-5 TRBD1 NA TRBV2 CASSEQGAGNQPQHF TGTGCCAGCAGTGAACAGGGGGCAGGCAATCAGCCCCAGCATTTT
TRBJ1-1 TRBD1 NA TRBV20-1 CSASRQGTEAFF TGCAGTGCTAGTAGACAGGGAACTGAAGCTTTCTTT
TRBJ2-2 NA NA TRBV29-1 CSVFGRLAVTGELFF TGCAGCGTTTTTGGCCGGCTAGCCGTCACCGGGGAGCTGTTTTTT
TRBJ1-3 NA NA TRBV7-9 CASQPWGLGNTIYF TGTGCCAGCCAACCCTGGGGCCTAGGAAACACCATATATTTT
TRBJ2-3 NA once TRBV4-3 CASSQAPRGGTDTQYF TGCGCCAGCAGCCAAGCCCCCCGGGGAGGCACAGATACGCAGTATTTT
TRBJ2-7 NA NA TRBV13 CASSLASYEQYF TGTGCCAGCAGCTTAGCGTCCTACGAGCAGTACTTC
TRBJ2-2 NA once TRBV28 CASSLTGHEGSGELFF TGTGCCAGCAGTTTGACTGGTCATGAGGGTTCCGGGGAGCTGTTTTTT
TRBJ1-4 NA NA TRBV20-1 CSASQGRGEKLFF TGCAGTGCTAGTCAGGGGAGGGGTGAAAAACTGTTTTTT
TRBJ2-3 TRBD2 few TRBV5-5 CASSWGLAGGQDTQYF TGTGCCAGCAGCTGGGGCTTAGCGGGAGGCCAAGATACGCAGTATTTT
TRBJ2-2 TRBD2 NA TRBV28 CASSPPTGGNSNTGELFF TGTGCCAGCAGTCCCCCTACGGGGGGGAACTCGAACACCGGGGAGCTGTTTTTT
TRBJ1-2 NA NA TRBV28 CASSFGQLYGYTF TGTGCCAGCAGTTTTGGGCAGTTATATGGCTACACCTTC
TRBJ1-1 NA NA TRBV15 CATSRAGGAYEAFF TGTGCCACCAGCAGAGCTGGGGGGGCTTATGAAGCTTTCTTT
TRBJ1-1 NA NA TRBV19 CASKQGRRMNTEAFF TGTGCCAGTAAACAGGGCCGGCGCATGAACACTGAAGCTTTCTTT
TRBJ2-4 NA NA TRBV18 CASSPTGRAKNIQYF TGTGCCAGCTCACCGACCGGGAGAGCCAAAAACATTCAGTACTTC
TRBJ2-3 TRBD2 once TRBV5-5 CASSLAGRGAQDTQYF TGTGCCAGCAGCTTGGCCGGGCGGGGGGCACAAGATACGCAGTATTTT
TRBJ1-6 NA NA TRBV11-2 CASSLAAGVDSPLHF TGTGCCAGCAGCTTAGCGGCGGGGGTAGATTCACCCCTCCACTTT
TRBJ2-7 NA NA TRBV11-3 CASSPWQGYEQYF TGTGCCAGCAGCCCTTGGCAGGGCTACGAGCAGTACTTC
TRBJ2-7 NA NA TRBV4-3 CASSQNRGYEQYF TGCGCCAGCAGCCAAAATCGAGGGTACGAGCAGTACTTC